A single sample is the source of the 26 T cell receptor gamma chains below, sequenced in a study of human gamma delta and Vdelta1 T cells. Which antigens these TCRs recognize remains unknown. TCRdb redid the clone calls on the PCR reads with CATT. Among about 3,900 gamma-chain clones listed, over 15% were seen once. The specimen sequenced was Vdelta1 gamma-delta T cells from blood grown in culture (DOT cells). These receptor sequences come from a human donor in good health.

With respect to this clone: This clone may be a read error of a much larger clone one base away. This rearrangement joins TRGV2 to TRGJP2. CDR3 length: 14 residues. The germline CDR1 and CDR2 sequences are EGSNGY and YDSYNSKV. The trim removed 4 bases at V and 0 bases at J, leaving 2 bases unmatched. The CDR3 spells CATWEDSSDWIKTF. In nucleotides, the CDR3 is TGTGCCACCTGGGAAGATAGTAGTGATTGGATCAAGACGTTT.

By share of the sample, this clone is medium-sized. The chain couples TRGV3 to TRGJ1 or TRGJ2. Germline CDR1 reads VTNTFY; CDR2 reads YDVSTARD (reference sequence). The CDR3 covers 11 residues. The trim removed 3 bases at V and 6 bases at J, leaving 2 bases unmatched. This CDR3 reads CATWDVYKKLF. The CDR3 DNA sequence: TGTGCCACCTGGGACGTTTATAAGAAACTCTTT.

This clone was recorded a few times. This clone may be a read error of a much larger clone one base away. The chain employs TRGV9 and TRGJ1 or TRGJ2. This CDR3 has 14 amino acids. Germline CDR1 and CDR2: GITISATS and ISYDGTV (reference sequence). Unmatched junction bases numbered 4, after V lost 0 bases and J lost 2 bases. The CDR3 sequence is CALWEVPDYYKKLF. The CDR3 DNA follows: TGTGCCTTGTGGGAGGTGCCGGATTATTATAAGAAACTCTTT.

This chain joins TRGV5 and TRGJ1 or TRGJ2. CDR1 and CDR2 (germline): VINAFY, YDVSNSKD. V trimming: 2 bases; J trimming: 2 bases; junction bases outside the gene matches: 3. CDR3 length: 13 residues. CDR3 nucleotides: TGTGCCACCTGGGACAATTATTATTATAAGAAACTCTTT. Its translation: CATWDNYYYKKLF.

V usage is TRGV4 and J usage is TRGJ1 or TRGJ2. Trimming removed 3 bases from V and 11 bases from J; junction bases left unmatched: 7. The CDR3 loop spans 11 amino acids. The V gene's germline CDR1 is EGSTGY and CDR2 YDSYTSSV. The CDR3 DNA follows: TGTGCCACCTGGGATAGTGGGGAGAAACTCTTT. It codes for CATWDSGEKLF.

Concerning this clone: An end of the junction differs from the germline gene, which may be a read error. This sample also contains other DNA sequences that code for the same CDR3. The genes are TRGV2 and TRGJ1 or TRGJ2. The length of the CDR3 is 11 residues. From germline, CDR1 is EGSNGY and CDR2 YDSYNSKV. The CDR3 spells CATWVNYKKLF. CDR3 in DNA: TGTGCCACCTGGGTGAATTATAAGAAACTCTTC.

This clone was observed a few times. A much larger clone differs from this one at a single base, so this may be a read error. The chain uses TRGV8 and TRGJ1 or TRGJ2. V was pared by 5 bases and J by 4 bases, with 2 bases of the junction left unmatched. The CDR3 covers 11 residues. Germline V gene data show CDR1 as VENAVY and CDR2 as YDSYNSRV. CDR3 nucleotide sequence: TGTGCCACCTGGGGCTATTATAAGAAACTCTTT. Translation: CATWGYYKKLF.

The chain joins TRGV2 to TRGJP2. Trimming at V came to 1 base and at J to 5 bases, leaving 7 bases not matched to a gene. CDR1 and CDR2 (germline): EGSNGY, YDSYNSKV. This CDR3 is 15 amino acids long. The DNA for the CDR3 is TGTGCCACCTGGGACGGCCGGAGGAGTGATTGGATCAAGACGTTT. Its protein product is CATWDGRRSDWIKTF.

Turning to this clone: Being one base from a much bigger clone, this may be a read error. This chain links TRGV10 with TRGJ1 or TRGJ2. TRGV10 is annotated as an ORF whose role is uncertain. The CDR3 is made up of 11 amino acids. V gave up 8 bases and J gave up 6 bases; unmatched junction bases: 5. The CDR3 loop is CAAWDFYKKLF. CDR3 bases: TGTGCTGCGTGGGATTTTTATAAGAAACTCTTT.

In this sample, this clone turned up a few times. V and J are TRGV3 and TRGJP2. The V gene end was trimmed by 0 bases and the J gene end by 2 bases; junction bases not matched to a gene: 6. The germline CDR1 and CDR2 sequences are VTNTFY and YDVSTARD (reference sequence). This CDR3 has 16 residues. The CDR3 DNA reads as TGTGCCACCTGGGACAGGCTGTGGAGTAGTGATTGGATCAAGACGTTT. This encodes CATWDRLWSSDWIKTF.

This clone has more than one count but fewer than ten. The chain carries TRGV2 and TRGJ1 or TRGJ2. This CDR3 region has 11 residues. Germline V CDR1 and CDR2: EGSNGY, YDSYNSKV. Trimming took 0 bases from V and 12 from J; bases not matched to a gene: 5. DNA for the CDR3: TGTGCCACCTGGGACGGGGTCGCGAAACTCTTT. Protein product: CATWDGVAKLF.

The rearrangement joins TRGV9 to TRGJ1 or TRGJ2. Germline V gives CDR1 GITISATS, CDR2 ISYDGTV (reference sequence). CDR3 length: 12 residues. With V trimmed by 0 bases and J by 7 bases, 3 bases remained unmatched. The CDR3 sequence is CALWEVLYKKLF. For the CDR3, the DNA is TGTGCCTTGTGGGAGGTGTTATATAAGAAACTCTTT.

Relative to its sample, this clone is medium-sized (0.01 to 0.1%). Other DNA sequences in the sample encode the same CDR3. This rearrangement joins TRGV3 to TRGJ1 or TRGJ2. The CDR3 has 13 amino acids. Looked up from germline, CDR1 is VTNTFY and CDR2 is YDVSTARD (reference sequence). V lost 1 base and J lost 3; bases outside the gene matches: 3. CDR3 coding DNA: TGTGCCACCTGGGACAGTCGTTATTATAAGAAACTCTTT. Translated, it gives CATWDSRYYKKLF.

By its share, this clone is medium-sized. The J gene is TRGJP2, the V gene TRGV2. Trimming at V came to 9 bases and at J to 6 bases, leaving 7 bases not matched to a gene. Germline V gene data show CDR1 as EGSNGY and CDR2 as YDSYNSKV. The CDR3 length is 12 residues. DNA of the CDR3: TGTGCCACCCAATCGGGTGATTGGATCAAGACGTTT. This sequence encodes CATQSGDWIKTF.

The gene calls are TRGV9 and TRGJ1 or TRGJ2. V lost 2 bases to trimming and J lost 10 bases; unmatched junction nucleotides: 8. The CDR3 runs to 12 residues. Per germline, CDR1 GITISATS and CDR2 ISYDGTV (reference sequence). CDR3 DNA: TGTGCCTTGTGGGAGGCGCATGAAAAGAAACTCTTT. It encodes CALWEAHEKKLF.

This clone turned up a few times. The gene calls are TRGV2 and TRGJ1 or TRGJ2. The V segment lost 2 bases and the J segment 5 bases; nucleotides outside the gene matches: 6. This CDR3 has 13 residues. Per germline, CDR1 EGSNGY and CDR2 YDSYNSKV. Here the CDR3 reads CATWDALDYKKLF. The CDR3 DNA reads TGTGCCACCTGGGACGCTCTCGATTATAAGAAACTCTTT.

The gene calls are TRGV1 and TRGJ1 or TRGJ2. TRGV1 is marked as an open reading frame, function uncertain. The CDR3 is 14 amino acids. J lost 4 bases, V lost 0 bases, and 6 bases had no gene match. In DNA form, the CDR3 reads TGTGCCACCTGGGACAGGCCGAGGTATTATAAGAAACTCTTT. It is translated as CATWDRPRYYKKLF.

This clone was recorded a few times. J is TRGJP2 and V is TRGV2. Germline values: CDR1 EGSNGY, CDR2 YDSYNSKV. The V and J ends lost 5 bases and 9 bases, in that order; junction bases with no gene match: 6. The CDR3 runs to 12 residues. For the CDR3, the DNA is TGTGCCACCTGGGGTGATCATTGGATCAAGACGTTT. Translating gives CATWGDHWIKTF.

The V call is TRGV8, the J call TRGJP2. Germline trimming cut 2 bases from V and 2 bases from J; bases unmatched to any gene: 11. This CDR3 region has 17 residues. CDR1 and CDR2 (germline): VENAVY, YDSYNSRV. This chain's CDR3 is CATWDKRRKSSDWIKTF. As DNA, the CDR3 is TGTGCCACCTGGGATAAAAGGAGGAAGAGTAGTGATTGGATCAAGACGTTT.

V gene TRGV4 combines with J gene TRGJ1 or TRGJ2. V trimming: 2 bases; J trimming: 11 bases; junction bases outside the gene matches: 6. The CDR3 runs 11 residues. Germline V gene sequence: CDR1 EGSTGY, CDR2 YDSYTSSV. CDR3 amino acids: CATWDVAEKLF. The CDR3 DNA follows: TGTGCCACCTGGGATGTAGCCGAGAAACTCTTT.

This clone was counted only a few times. The V and J genes are TRGV5 and TRGJ1 or TRGJ2. With 1 base clipped from V and 7 bases from J, the junction kept 13 bases outside the gene matches. The CDR3 is 15 amino acids. In germline, CDR1 is VINAFY, CDR2 YDVSNSKD. The DNA for the CDR3 is TGTGCCACCTGGGACAGTCTTTCGGGTCAGTATAAGAAACTCTTT. Amino acids: CATWDSLSGQYKKLF.

This clone was seen more than once but under ten times. The chain joins TRGV9 to TRGJ1 or TRGJ2. The CDR3 length is 12 residues. The trim removed 5 bases at V and 3 bases at J, leaving 4 bases unmatched. Germline V gene lookup returns CDR1 GITISATS and CDR2 ISYDGTV (reference sequence). The CDR3 is CALWVRYYKKLF. In DNA form, the CDR3 reads TGTGCCTTGTGGGTACGTTATTATAAGAAACTCTTT.

This clone was counted a few times. The gene calls are TRGV4 and TRGJP2. This CDR3 spans 14 amino acids. Trimming cost V 6 bases and J 0 bases; bases outside gene matches: 4. Germline V gene sequence: CDR1 EGSTGY, CDR2 YDSYTSSV. CDR3 sequence reads: CATWINSSDWIKTF. Written as DNA, the CDR3 is TGTGCCACCTGGATAAATAGTAGTGATTGGATCAAGACGTTT.

This chain connects TRGV4 to TRGJP2. Per the germline V gene, CDR1 is EGSTGY and CDR2 is YDSYTSSV. CDR3 length: 16 residues. V lost 3 bases, J lost 5 bases, and 12 bases stayed unmatched. DNA of the CDR3: TGTGCCACCTGGGATCCAAAAGGTTCGAGTGATTGGATCAAGACGTTT. Translated: CATWDPKGSSDWIKTF.

V is TRGV9 and J is TRGJ1 or TRGJ2. CDR1 and CDR2 from the germline V gene are GITISATS and ISYDGTV (reference sequence). With V trimmed by 5 bases and J by 7 bases, 11 bases remained unmatched. The CDR3 has 13 residues. The CDR3: CALWGILSYKKLF. The CDR3 region has the DNA TGTGCCTTGTGGGGGATTCTATCCTATAAGAAACTCTTT.

The V gene is TRGV2, the J gene TRGJ1 or TRGJ2. The V and J ends lost 2 bases and 5 bases, in that order; junction bases with no gene match: 12. The CDR3 is 15 amino acids. Germline-derived CDR1 and CDR2 are EGSNGY and YDSYNSKV. As DNA, the CDR3 is TGTGCCACCTGGGACGCCTTCTTAGGGGATTATAAGAAACTCTTT. Amino acids: CATWDAFLGDYKKLF.